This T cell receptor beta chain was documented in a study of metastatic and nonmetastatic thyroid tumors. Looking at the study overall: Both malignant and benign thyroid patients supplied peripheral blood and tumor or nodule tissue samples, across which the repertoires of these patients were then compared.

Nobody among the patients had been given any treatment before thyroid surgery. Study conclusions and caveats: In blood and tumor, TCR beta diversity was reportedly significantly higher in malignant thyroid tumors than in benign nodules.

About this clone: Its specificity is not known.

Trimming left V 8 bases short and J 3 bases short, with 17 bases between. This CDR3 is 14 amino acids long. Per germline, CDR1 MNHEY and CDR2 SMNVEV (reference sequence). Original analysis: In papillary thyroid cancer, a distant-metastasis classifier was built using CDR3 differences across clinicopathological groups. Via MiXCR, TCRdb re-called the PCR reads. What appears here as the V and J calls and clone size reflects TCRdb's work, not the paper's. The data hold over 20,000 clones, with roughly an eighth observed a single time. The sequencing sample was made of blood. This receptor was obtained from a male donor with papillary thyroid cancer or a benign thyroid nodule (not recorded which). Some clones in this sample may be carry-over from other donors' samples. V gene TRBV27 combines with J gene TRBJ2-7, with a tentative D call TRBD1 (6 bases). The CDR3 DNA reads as TGTGCCAGCGGCCAGTTAGGGGGAAACTACGAGCAGTACTTC. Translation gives CASGQLGGNYEQYF.